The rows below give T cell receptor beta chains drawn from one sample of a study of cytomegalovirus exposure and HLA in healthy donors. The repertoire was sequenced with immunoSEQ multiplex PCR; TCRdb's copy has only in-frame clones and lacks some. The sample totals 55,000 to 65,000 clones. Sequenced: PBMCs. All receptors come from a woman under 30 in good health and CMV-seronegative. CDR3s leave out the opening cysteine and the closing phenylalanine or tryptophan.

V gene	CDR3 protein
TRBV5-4	ASSLALPGEQY
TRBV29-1	SVDGTGKSSTDTQY
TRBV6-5	ASIRAPGGDEQY
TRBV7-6	ASSLEQVGEQY
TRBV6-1	ASSEGGGFEAF
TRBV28	ASSLLGEAEAF
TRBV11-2	ASSVYEQY
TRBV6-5	ASSLQGRNTEAF
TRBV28	ASSFPTGLNTEAF
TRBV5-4	ASSFLAESYNEQF
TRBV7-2	ASSRQTMDEQY
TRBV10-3	AISEASAGGQYEQY
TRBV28	ASTGQGNGPDEQY
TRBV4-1	ASSQEKRLSKANTGELF
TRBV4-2	ASSQEGQISGANVLT
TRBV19	ASQDSSAYYGYT
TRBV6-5	ASSYSSQATLYEQY
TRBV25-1	ASSEAGGTEAF
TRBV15	ATSREAQNTEAF
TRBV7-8	ASSPLTGGNGYT
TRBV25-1	ASSRGMDRGKDTQY
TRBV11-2	ASSFTGLGYEQY
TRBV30	AWRTSGSTDTQY
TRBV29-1	SVDVGGYNEQF
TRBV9	ASSGTSGGTDTQY
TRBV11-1	ASSLRQVGFSYNEQF
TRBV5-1	ASSFRDRGPYNEQF